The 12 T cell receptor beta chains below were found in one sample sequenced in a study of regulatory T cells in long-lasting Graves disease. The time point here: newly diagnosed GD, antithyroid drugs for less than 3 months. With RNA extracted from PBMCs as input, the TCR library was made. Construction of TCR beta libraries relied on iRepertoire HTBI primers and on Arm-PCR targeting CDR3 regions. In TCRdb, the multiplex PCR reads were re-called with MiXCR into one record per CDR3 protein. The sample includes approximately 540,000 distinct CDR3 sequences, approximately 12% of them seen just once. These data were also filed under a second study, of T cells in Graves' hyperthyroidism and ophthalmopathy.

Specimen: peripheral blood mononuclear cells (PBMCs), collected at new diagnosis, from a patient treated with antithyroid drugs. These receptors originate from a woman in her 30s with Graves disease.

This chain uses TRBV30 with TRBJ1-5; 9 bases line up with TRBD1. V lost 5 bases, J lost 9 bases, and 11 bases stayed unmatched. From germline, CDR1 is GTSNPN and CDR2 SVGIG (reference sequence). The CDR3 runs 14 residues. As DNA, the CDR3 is TGTGCCTGGGGCGTGGGACAGGGTAACCGGCCCCAGCATTTT. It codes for CAWGVGQGNRPQHF.

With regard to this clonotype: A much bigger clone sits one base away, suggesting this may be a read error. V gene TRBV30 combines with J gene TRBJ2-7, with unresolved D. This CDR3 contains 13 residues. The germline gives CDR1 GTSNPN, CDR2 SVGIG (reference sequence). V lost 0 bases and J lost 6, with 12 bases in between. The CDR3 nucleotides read TGTGCCTGGAGTGTGATGGCAGGTATCGAGCAGTACTTC. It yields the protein CAWSVMAGIEQYF. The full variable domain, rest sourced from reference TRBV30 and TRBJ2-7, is SQTIHQWPATLVQPVGSPLSLECTVEGTSNPNLYWYRQAAGRGLQLLFYSVGIGQISSEVPQNLSASRPQDRQFILSSKKLLLSDSGFYLCAWSVMAGIEQYFGPGTRLTVT.

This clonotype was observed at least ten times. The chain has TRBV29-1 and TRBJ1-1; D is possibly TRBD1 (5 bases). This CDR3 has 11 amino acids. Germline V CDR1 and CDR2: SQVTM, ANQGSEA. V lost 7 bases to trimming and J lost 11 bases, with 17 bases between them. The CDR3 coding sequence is TGCAGCGCACTGGTGGGGGGGGGTGCTTTCTTT. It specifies CSALVGGGAFF.

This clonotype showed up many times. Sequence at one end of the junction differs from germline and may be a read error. As DNA, the CDR3 is TGTGCCAGCACCCCTGACAGTTACGAGTGGGTTTTC. Amino acid sequence: CASTPDSYEWVF. V gene TRBV28 combines with J gene TRBJ2-7, with D possibly TRBD1 on 5 matching bases. The germline CDR1 and CDR2 sequences are MDHEN and SYDVKM. The CDR3 totals 12 residues.

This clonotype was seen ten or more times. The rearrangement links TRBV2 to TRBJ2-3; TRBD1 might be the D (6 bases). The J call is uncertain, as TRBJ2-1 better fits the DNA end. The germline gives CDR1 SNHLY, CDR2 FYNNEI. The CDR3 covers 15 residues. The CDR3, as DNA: TGTGCCAGCAGTGAAGTGGGCAGGGGCTCACGAGAGCAGTTCTTC. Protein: CASSEVGRGSREQFF.

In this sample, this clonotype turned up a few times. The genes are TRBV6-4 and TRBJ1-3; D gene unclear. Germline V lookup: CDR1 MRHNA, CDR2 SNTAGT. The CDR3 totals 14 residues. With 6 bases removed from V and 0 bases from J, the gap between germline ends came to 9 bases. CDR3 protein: CASRVSGSGNTIYF. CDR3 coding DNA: TGTGCCAGCAGGGTCTCCGGCTCTGGAAACACCATATATTTT.

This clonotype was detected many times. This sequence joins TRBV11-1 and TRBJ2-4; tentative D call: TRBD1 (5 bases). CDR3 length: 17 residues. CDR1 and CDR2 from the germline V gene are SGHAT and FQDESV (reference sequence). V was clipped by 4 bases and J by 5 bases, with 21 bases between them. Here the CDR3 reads CASSSAVQQGWENIQYF. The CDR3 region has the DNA TGTGCCAGCAGCTCTGCGGTCCAGCAGGGTTGGGAAAACATTCAGTACTTC.

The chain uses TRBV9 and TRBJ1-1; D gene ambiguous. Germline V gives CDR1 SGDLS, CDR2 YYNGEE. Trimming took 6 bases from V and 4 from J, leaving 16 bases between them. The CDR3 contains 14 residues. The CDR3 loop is CASTPDLVGTEAFF. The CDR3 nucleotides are TGTGCCAGCACCCCTGATCTGGTGGGCACTGAAGCTTTCTTT.

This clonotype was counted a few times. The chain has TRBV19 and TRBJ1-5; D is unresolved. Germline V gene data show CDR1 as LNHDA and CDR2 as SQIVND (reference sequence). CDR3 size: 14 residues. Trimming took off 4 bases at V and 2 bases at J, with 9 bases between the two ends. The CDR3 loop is CASSTSGGNQPQHF. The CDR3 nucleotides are TGTGCCAGTAGTACCTCCGGGGGCAATCAGCCCCAGCATTTT.

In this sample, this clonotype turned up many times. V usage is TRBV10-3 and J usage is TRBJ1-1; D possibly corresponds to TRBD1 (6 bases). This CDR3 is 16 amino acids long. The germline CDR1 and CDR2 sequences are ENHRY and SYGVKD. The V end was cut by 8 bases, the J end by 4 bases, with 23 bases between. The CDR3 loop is CAILQGFLPRGTEAFF. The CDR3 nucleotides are TGTGCCATCCTGCAGGGGTTTCTCCCTCGGGGCACTGAAGCTTTCTTT.

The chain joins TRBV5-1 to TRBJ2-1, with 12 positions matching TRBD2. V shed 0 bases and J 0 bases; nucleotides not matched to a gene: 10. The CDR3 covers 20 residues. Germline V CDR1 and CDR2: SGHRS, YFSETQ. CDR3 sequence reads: CASSLAIGLAGSSSYNEQFF. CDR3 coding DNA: TGCGCCAGCAGCTTGGCTATCGGACTAGCGGGGTCGAGCTCCTACAATGAGCAGTTCTTC. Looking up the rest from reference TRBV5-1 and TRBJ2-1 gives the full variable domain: KAGVTQTPRYLIKTRGQQVTLSCSPISGHRSVSWYQQTPGQGLQFLFEYFSETQRNKGNFPGRFSGRQFSNSRSEMNVSTLELGDSALYLCASSLAIGLAGSSSYNEQFFGPGTRLTVL.

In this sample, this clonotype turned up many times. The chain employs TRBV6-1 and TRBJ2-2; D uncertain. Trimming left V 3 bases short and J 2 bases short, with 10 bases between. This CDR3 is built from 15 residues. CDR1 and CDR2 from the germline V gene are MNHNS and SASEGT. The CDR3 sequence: CASSERFHNTGELFF. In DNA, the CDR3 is TGTGCCAGCAGTGAGCGGTTCCATAACACCGGGGAGCTGTTTTTT.